This T cell receptor (beta chain) was captured in a study of technical replicates of blood from several donors. Sequencing was performed with immunoSEQ multiplex PCR; in TCRdb, only in-frame clones are kept and a portion is missing. The table lists tens of thousands of clones, roughly 96% of them singletons. On this clone itself: A junction end diverges from the germline sequence, so it may reflect a read error.

CDR3 length equals 13 residues. The germline V gene has CDR1 SGHNT and CDR2 YENEEA. The sequence derives from a human donor in good health. The rearrangement joins TRBV11-3 to TRBJ2-1; 12 bases fit TRBD2. The sample comprised T cells isolated from PBMCs. The chain's CDR3 is CASSATSGRIGVF. CDR3 in DNA: TGTGCCAGCAGCGCGACTAGCGGGAGAATCGGGGTCTTC.